Shown below are 30 T cell receptor beta chains from a single sample sequenced in a study of tumor-infiltrating lymphocytes in primary liver carcinoma. TCR beta cDNA came from about 0.55 ug total RNA, primed with a constant-region primer. Generation of the TCR beta libraries relied on three nested multiplex PCR rounds using slightly modified ARM-PCR. Both of the initial two PCR rounds ran for about 9 cycles and employed TRBV1-TRBV30 forward primers alongside a C-beta reverse primer. Using its own MiXCR run on the multiplex PCR reads, TCRdb lists one record per CDR3 protein. The sample lists about 30,000 distinct CDR3 sequences; roughly two thirds were seen once. For each extraction, RNA and DNA were obtained together from around 18-30 mg of unsorted bulk tissue. The sample consisted of liver tumor tissue from sampling region 3. The subset: tumor region T3, left-lateral pole. Receptor source: a woman in her 30s with primary liver carcinoma and hepatitis B virus infection.

Regarding this clonotype: The CDR3 end shows no conserved phenylalanine or tryptophan, and so a read error is likely. The genes are TRBV5-6 and TRBJ1-5, with D possibly TRBD1 on 6 matching bases. The germline V and J ends were trimmed by 1 base and 5 bases, with 10 bases remaining between them. The germline V gene has CDR1 SGHDT and CDR2 YYEEEE. The length of the CDR3 is 14 residues. The CDR3 nucleotides read TGTGCCAGCAGCTTGAGTGGGACACATCAGCCCCAGCATATT. Encoded protein: CASSLSGTHQPQHI.

With respect to this clonotype: Lacking the conserved final phenylalanine or tryptophan, this CDR3 likely reflects a read error. This chain links TRBV5-4 with TRBJ2-4; a possible D gene is TRBD2 (7 bases). Trimming pared 9 bases from V and 10 bases from J, leaving 23 bases between. This CDR3 has 14 amino acids. The germline gives CDR1 SGHNT, CDR2 YYREEE (reference sequence). DNA for the CDR3: TGTGCCAACAGACGAGAGGGGGGGGGAAGGATTCAGTACATC. Amino acids: CANRREGGGRIQYI.

A word on this clonotype: The germline gene is not matched at one end of the junction; a read error may be the cause. The chain combines TRBV6-5 with TRBJ1-6; the D is unclear. The CDR3 spans 15 residues. The V gene's germline CDR1 is MNHEY and CDR2 SVGAGI. The CDR3 sequence is CASREMSAPLSPLYF. In nucleotides, the CDR3 is TGTGCCAGCCGTGAAATGAGTGCCCCCCTTTCACCTCTCTACTTC.

This clonotype was seen once. Germline and junction disagree at one end, which may indicate a read error. The chain has TRBV6-5 and TRBJ2-1; 8 nucleotides agree with TRBD1. This CDR3 comprises 16 residues. Germline CDR1 MNHEY, CDR2 SVGAGI. The CDR3: CASSQNRDRISNEQFF. The CDR3 DNA follows: TGTGCCAGCAGTCAAAACCGGGACAGGATATCAAATGAGCAATTCTTC.

The sample holds many counts of this clonotype. One end of the junction does not line up with germline, which may come from a read error. The V and J genes are TRBV6-1 and TRBJ1-2; 8 nucleotides align to TRBD1. Germline CDR1 and CDR2: MNHNS and SASEGT. The CDR3 is made up of 14 amino acids. The CDR3, as DNA: TGTGCCACTCTCATGACAGGGGTGGACTATAGCTACACCTTC. Encoded protein: CATLMTGVDYSYTF.

This clonotype was seen at least ten times. Here the CDR3 DNA reads TGCAGCGTTGAAGCACAGGGGGCCTACGAGCAGTACTTC. Its protein is CSVEAQGAYEQYF. This chain uses TRBV29-1 with TRBJ2-7; 8 bases map to TRBD1. This CDR3 has 13 residues. Germline CDR1 reads SQVTM; CDR2 reads ANQGSEA. V was pared by 1 base and J by 2 bases, with 1 base of the junction left unmatched.

This sequence joins TRBV29-1 and TRBJ2-3; 11 bases line up with TRBD2. Germline V gene lookup returns CDR1 SQVTM and CDR2 ANQGSEA. Unmatched junction bases numbered 21, after V lost 5 bases and J lost 14 bases. CDR3 size: 16 residues. Written as DNA, the CDR3 is TGCAGCGTTACACTAGCGGGAGCTTATTCCCCAGATATGCCGTATTTT. Translation gives CSVTLAGAYSPDMPYF.

This clonotype appeared a single time. This CDR3 is missing its conserved last phenylalanine or tryptophan, likely due to a read error. The chain carries TRBV10-3 and TRBJ2-5, with D perhaps matching TRBD1 (6 bases). This CDR3 region has 13 residues. Looked up from germline, CDR1 is ENHRY and CDR2 is SYGVKD. The CDR3 spells CTISGTTGETQYL. The CDR3 region has the DNA TGTACCATCAGTGGGACAACAGGGGAGACCCAGTACTTA.

To note about this clonotype: The germline gene is not matched at one end of the junction; a read error may be the cause. CDR3 nucleotides: TGTGCCAGCAGCCAAGATCCCCAGCAAAGCAATGAGTGGTTCTTC. It yields the protein CASSQDPQQSNEWFF. The genes are TRBV4-3 and TRBJ2-1; D gene unclear. Germline V gene lookup returns CDR1 LGHNA and CDR2 YSLEER. The CDR3 length is 15 residues.

Comments on this clonotype: A single base separates this from a much larger clone, so it may be a read error. The rearrangement links TRBV11-1 to TRBJ2-5, with TRBD2 as a possible D gene (5 bases). CDR1 and CDR2 (germline): SGHAT, FQDESV (reference sequence). V gave up 10 bases and J gave up 5 bases, with 14 bases separating them. The CDR3 length is 12 residues. CDR3 residues: CATSYGGETQYF. As DNA, the CDR3 is TGTGCCACTAGCTACGGTGGGGAGACCCAGTACTTC.

Concerning this clonotype: A clone one base away is much larger, so this may be a read error. This chain connects TRBV19 to TRBJ1-2, with D uncertain. Germline V gene sequence: CDR1 LNHDA, CDR2 SQIVND (reference sequence). The CDR3 loop spans 12 amino acids. V dropped 6 bases and J dropped 4 bases, with 9 bases sitting between them. CDR3 loop: CASSPWPYGYTF. The DNA for the CDR3 is TGTGCCAGTAGCCCCTGGCCCTATGGCTACACCTTC.

On this clonotype: A much larger clone is a single base away; this may be a read error. The J gene is TRBJ1-2, the V gene TRBV11-2, with D perhaps TRBD1 (5 bases). The CDR3 consists of 13 residues. V was trimmed by 1 base and J by 10 bases, leaving 13 bases between them. CDR1 SGHAT and CDR2 FQNNGV come from the germline V gene. CDR3 in DNA: TGTGCCAGCAGCTTAGGGTCAGGGCTTGACTACACCTTC. This translates into CASSLGSGLDYTF.

This clonotype has a handful of counts. Possible read error: a much larger clone is one base away. J is TRBJ2-1 and V is TRBV29-1; TRBD2 aligns across 7 bases. CDR1 SQVTM and CDR2 ANQGSEA come from the germline V gene. The CDR3 is 12 amino acids. CDR3 bases: TGTATCGTCCTAAGGGACTACAATGAGCAGTTCTTT. Protein product: CIVLRDYNEQFF.

The count of this clonotype is one. CDR3 sequence (DNA): TGTGCCAGCACCATGACGGGCTTCTCTGGGATCAACGTCCTGACTTTC. Protein sequence: CASTMTGFSGINVLTF. This chain joins TRBV5-8 and TRBJ2-6; D unclear. From germline, CDR1 is SGHTS and CDR2 YDEGEE. This CDR3 region has 16 residues. Trimming took off 6 bases at V and 9 bases at J, with 22 bases between the two ends. Combining the CDR3 with reference TRBV5-8 and TRBJ2-6 gives the whole variable domain EAGVTQSPTHLIKTRGQQATLRCSPISGHTSVYWYQQALGLGLQFLLWYDEGEERNRGNFPPRFSGRQFPNYSSELNVNALELEDSALYLCASTMTGFSGINVLTFGAGSRLTVL.

Worth noting for this clonotype: A read error may explain this, as a much larger clone is one base away. CDR3 nucleotides: TGCGCCAGCAGTGTACAAAGCGGGTCCTACGAGCAGTGCTTC. This sequence encodes CASSVQSGSYEQCF. The rearrangement uses TRBV10-2 and TRBJ2-7, with D tentatively TRBD2 (6 bases). This CDR3 is 14 amino acids long. The germline gives CDR1 WSHSY, CDR2 SAAADI.

In regard to this clonotype: Compared with germline, one end of the junction differs, possibly owing to a read error. The chain carries TRBV11-3 and TRBJ2-1; 10 bases match TRBD2. The last part of the DNA fits TRBJ2-7 better; the J call may be wrong. From germline, CDR1 is SGHNT and CDR2 YENEEA. The CDR3 is 15 residues long. CDR3 nucleotides: TGCGCCATCAGTTTAGGAACTAGCGGGAAGCTTGAGCAGTACTTC. Residues: CAISLGTSGKLEQYF.

CDR3 in DNA: TGTGCCAGCAACCATCGAGAGAGCGGGAGCCTCACAGATACGCAGCATTTT. It codes for CASNHRESGSLTDTQHF. The rearrangement joins TRBV11-2 to TRBJ2-3; D uncertain. The J call may be wrong; the DNA end is better matched by TRBJ1-5. The length of the CDR3 is 17 residues. CDR1 is SGHAT, CDR2 FQNNGV, per germline.

As regards this clonotype: This could be a read error, since a much larger clone is one nucleotide away. Since the CDR3 does not end with the conserved phenylalanine or tryptophan, this likely comes from a read error. The chain uses TRBV29-1 and TRBJ2-7; unclear D gene. CDR3 length: 14 residues. V shed 7 bases and J shed 2 bases, with 18 bases lying between them. CDR1 SQVTM and CDR2 ANQGSEA come from the germline V gene. In nucleotides, the CDR3 is TGCAGCGCCGCCTCTTCAGTATTTGCCTACGAGCAGTACATC. It translates to CSAASSVFAYEQYI.

As concerns this clonotype: This may stem from a read error, because a much larger clone lies one nucleotide away. The chain joins TRBV11-2 to TRBJ2-7, with 9 bases lining up with TRBD2. Germline CDR1 SGHAT, CDR2 FQNNGV. CDR3 length: 14 residues. Written as DNA, the CDR3 is TGTGCCAGCAGCTTGATTAGCGGGAGTTACGACCAGTACTTC. This translates into CASSLISGSYDQYF.

Turning to this clonotype: The junction differs from germline at one of its ends, possibly a read error. The genes are TRBV7-3 and TRBJ2-2, with a weak D call TRBD2 (6 bases). Germline values: CDR1 SGHTA, CDR2 FQGTGA. The CDR3 sequence is 12 residues long. The CDR3 region is CVSSPAGGELFF. CDR3 nucleotides: TGTGTCAGCAGCCCAGCGGGCGGGGAGCTGTTTTTT. The entire variable domain, with the rest obtained from reference TRBV7-3 and TRBJ2-2, is as follows: GAGVSQTPSNKVTEKGKYVELRCDPISGHTALYWYRQSLGQGPEFLIYFQGTGAADDSGLPNDRFFAVRPEGSVSTLKIQRTERGDSAVYLCVSSPAGGELFFGEGSRLTVL.

Comment on this clonotype: This CDR3 is missing its conserved last phenylalanine or tryptophan, likely due to a read error. The chain carries TRBV9 and TRBJ2-5, with D perhaps TRBD2 (5 bases). The CDR3 has 15 amino acids. Germline V gene sequence: CDR1 SGDLS, CDR2 YYNGEE. The CDR3 DNA reads TGTACCAGCACCTTGTCTACTAGTCCCCAAGAGACCCAGTACCTC. Translated, it gives CTSTLSTSPQETQYL.

Concerning this clonotype itself: At one end, the junction sequence differs from germline, possibly due to a read error. For the CDR3, the DNA is TGTGCCGGCAGCTTGGTACTTAGGACTGAGAAGTTCTTC. Translation gives CAGSLVLRTEKFF. The J gene is TRBJ2-1, the V gene TRBV11-2, with a weak D call TRBD2 (5 bases). The CDR3 has 13 residues. CDR1 is SGHAT, CDR2 FQNNGV, per germline.

The chain employs TRBV18 and TRBJ2-1; maybe TRBD1 (6 bases). Germline loops: CDR1 KGHSH, CDR2 LQKENI. The CDR3 covers 15 residues. Trimming shortened V by 0 bases and J by 4 bases, and 10 bases separated the two germline ends. The CDR3 loop is CASSPPGQIYNEQFF. The CDR3 bases are TGTGCCAGCTCACCACCGGGACAAATATACAATGAGCAGTTCTTC.

In the case of this clonotype: The CDR3 end shows no conserved phenylalanine or tryptophan, and so a read error is likely. This sequence joins TRBV11-2 and TRBJ1-2; 7 positions match TRBD1. CDR3 length: 13 residues. V dropped 7 bases and J dropped 9; count of bases not matched to a gene: 11. CDR1 is SGHAT and CDR2 is FQNNGV in the germline V gene. The CDR3 spells CASTQGGGGRYTI. The CDR3 DNA follows: TGTGCCAGCACTCAGGGGGGGGGCGGACGCTACACCATC.

Turning to this clonotype: A junction boundary mismatches the germline segment, possibly from a read error. The chain joins TRBV5-5 to TRBJ1-6; D is ambiguous. The length of the CDR3 is 14 residues. Germline values: CDR1 SGHKS, CDR2 YYEKEE (reference sequence). CDR3 in amino acids: CANSLDVSNSLLHF. The CDR3 DNA sequence: TGTGCCAACAGTTTGGACGTCAGTAATTCACTCCTCCACTTT.

This clonotype occurred many times. This may be a read error: a much more frequent sequence differs by one nucleotide. This chain joins TRBV11-2 and TRBJ1-2, with a possible D match to TRBD1 (6 bases). Germline CDR1 SGHAT, CDR2 FQNNGV. This CDR3 contains 16 residues. The CDR3 protein is CASSLGTPEGFYDYTF. As DNA, the CDR3 is TGTGCCAGCAGCCTCGGGACACCGGAGGGGTTCTATGACTACACCTTC.

Concerning this clonotype: At one of its ends the junction is not consistent with the germline gene, which may arise from a read error. The V and J genes are TRBV11-1 and TRBJ2-7; the D call may be TRBD1 or TRBD2 (6 bases each). There are 15 residues in the CDR3. Germline V gene data show CDR1 as SGHAT and CDR2 as FQDESV (reference sequence). CDR3 protein: CTSSPRTVGLREQYF. CDR3 nucleotide sequence: TGTACCAGCAGCCCTCGGACAGTAGGACTACGCGAGCAGTACTTC.

Concerning this clonotype itself: At one boundary the junction diverges from the germline segment, which might be a read error. The J gene is TRBJ1-1, the V gene TRBV10-3; TRBD1 is a possible D gene (6 bases). Germline V gives CDR1 ENHRY, CDR2 SYGVKD. The CDR3 is 16 amino acids. The CDR3 protein is CVISGGQGRGNTEASF. CDR3 in DNA: TGTGTCATCAGTGGTGGGCAGGGGAGGGGGAACACTGAAGCTTCCTTT.

Comment on this clonotype: A read error may account for a junction end that differs from germline. The genes are TRBV11-2 and TRBJ2-1, with TRBD2 as a possible D gene (5 bases). Germline V gene data show CDR1 as SGHAT and CDR2 as FQNNGV. This CDR3 has 14 amino acids. CDR3 sequence reads: CVSITDSRYREQFF. In nucleotides, the CDR3 is TGTGTCAGCATTACGGACTCGAGGTATAGGGAGCAGTTCTTC. Full variable domain (outside the CDR3, taken from reference TRBV11-2 and TRBJ2-1): EAGVAQSPRYKIIEKRQSVAFWCNPISGHATLYWYQQILGQGPKLLIQFQNNGVVDDSQLPKDRFSAERLKGVDSTLKIQPAKLEDSAVYLCVSITDSRYREQFFGPGTRLTVL.

In its sample, this clonotype was seen a few times. The V call is TRBV6-1, the J call TRBJ1-4; the D gene is possibly TRBD1 (6 bases). From germline, CDR1 is MNHNS and CDR2 SASEGT. The V gene lost 7 bases and the J gene lost 7 bases, with 16 bases spanning the gap. The CDR3 totals 14 residues. The CDR3 DNA reads TGTGCCAGCAAGGTTGGGGGCGCAGGTGAAAAACTGTTTTTT. Its translation is CASKVGGAGEKLFF.